This is a list of T cell receptor beta chains from one sample in a study of T cell responses to AZD1222 COVID-19 vaccine. The data were produced by immunoSEQ multiplex PCR, yet TCRdb's version contains in-frame clones alone and is incomplete. The repertoire consists of about 76,000 clones, with about three quarters occurring once and the leading ten covering roughly 29%. This specimen was peripheral blood, taken 28 days after the second dose of the MenACWY control vaccine. The source of these receptors is an adult who received the MenACWY meningococcal vaccine as a control. Each CDR3 is given with its conserved first and last residue. The order of the fields is J gene, D gene, clone size, V gene, CDR3 DNA, CDR3 protein. A D gene is named only where the DNA matches it firmly. Expanded clones are given a class, and other clones once, few, many or no size at all.

J: TRBJ1-1; D: -; size: -; V: TRBV7-2; DNA: TGTGCCAGCAGCTTATCCGGCGGGTACGCTGAAGCTTTCTTT; CDR3: CASSLSGGYAEAFF
J: TRBJ2-2; D: -; size: -; V: TRBV6-5; DNA: TGTGCCAGCAGTTGGTCGGGAGACACCGGGGAGCTGTTTTTT; CDR3: CASSWSGDTGELFF
J: TRBJ2-1; D: TRBD2; size: -; V: TRBV5-1; DNA: TGCGCCAGCAGCCCTATCGGGACTAGCGATAAGGATGAGCAGTTCTTC; CDR3: CASSPIGTSDKDEQFF
J: TRBJ1-1; D: TRBD1; size: few; V: TRBV18; DNA: TGTGCCAGCTCAGGGGATGGACAGGGCACTGAAGCTTTCTTT; CDR3: CASSGDGQGTEAFF
J: TRBJ2-2; D: -; size: -; V: TRBV19; DNA: TGTGCCAGTGCAGCGGAAACGAACACCGGGGAGCTGTTTTTT; CDR3: CASAAETNTGELFF
J: TRBJ2-7; D: TRBD1; size: -; V: TRBV11-2; DNA: TGTGCCAGCAGCTCCCTTAGGACAGGGGGCCCTTCTTATCCCTACGAGCAGTACTTC; CDR3: CASSSLRTGGPSYPYEQYF
J: TRBJ2-1; D: -; size: -; V: TRBV14; DNA: TGTGCCAGCAGCCAAGTAGGGCGGTCAGAGAGGCAGTTCTTC; CDR3: CASSQVGRSERQFF
J: TRBJ1-5; D: -; size: -; V: TRBV19; DNA: TGTGCCAGTAGTATAGGAGTTTATAGCAATCAGCCCCAGCATTTT; CDR3: CASSIGVYSNQPQHF
J: TRBJ2-1; D: -; size: -; V: TRBV7-9; DNA: TGTGCCAGCACCCTTTTTGGGCAGGAGCAGTTCTTC; CDR3: CASTLFGQEQFF
J: TRBJ2-5; D: TRBD1; size: -; V: TRBV28; DNA: TGTGCCAGCAGTCCCTTCGACAGGGGGCGTAAAGAGACCCAGTACTTC; CDR3: CASSPFDRGRKETQYF
J: TRBJ1-5; D: TRBD1; size: -; V: TRBV6-6; DNA: TGTGCCAGCAGGTACAGCGGGGACAGGGTAAATCAGCCCCAGCATTTT; CDR3: CASRYSGDRVNQPQHF
J: TRBJ1-2; D: TRBD1; size: few; V: TRBV2; DNA: TGTGCCAGCACCCCCGACAGGGCTGGTAACTATGGCTACACCTTC; CDR3: CASTPDRAGNYGYTF
J: TRBJ2-5; D: TRBD1; size: -; V: TRBV6-2/TRBV6-3; DNA: TGTGCCAGCAGTCCAGGGGGCGGCCAGTACTTC; CDR3: CASSPGGGQYF
J: TRBJ1-2; D: -; size: -; V: TRBV10-3; DNA: TGTGCCATCAGCCGGGACCTGGGGGAATACCACACCTTC; CDR3: CAISRDLGEYHTF
J: TRBJ2-1; D: -; size: -; V: TRBV5-6; DNA: TGTGCCAGCAGCTTGGGTGCGGGGCTTGAGGAGCAGTTCTTC; CDR3: CASSLGAGLEEQFF
J: TRBJ2-3; D: -; size: -; V: TRBV19; DNA: TGTGCCAGTAGTATTGGGAGCGCCACAGATACGCAGTATTTT; CDR3: CASSIGSATDTQYF
J: TRBJ2-5; D: -; size: -; V: TRBV29-1; DNA: TGCAGCGTCACCCGACGGCTAGCTCAGGAGACCCAGTACTTC; CDR3: CSVTRRLAQETQYF
J: TRBJ1-5; D: TRBD1; size: -; V: TRBV28; DNA: TGTGCCAGCAGTTTATCTGAGTCCAGGGGGCGTTTAGCTATTGGCAATCAGCCCCAGCATTTT; CDR3: CASSLSESRGRLAIGNQPQHF
J: TRBJ1-6; D: -; size: -; V: TRBV12-3/TRBV12-4; DNA: TGTGCCAGCAGTCGGACCCTAAATTCACCCCTCCACTTT; CDR3: CASSRTLNSPLHF
J: TRBJ2-7; D: TRBD2; size: -; V: TRBV5-1; DNA: TGCGCCAGCAGCCCCTGGACGGGACTAGCGTTAAGCGAGCAGTACTTC; CDR3: CASSPWTGLALSEQYF
J: TRBJ2-3; D: -; size: once; V: TRBV4-3; DNA: TGCGCCAGCAGCCAAGACGGAGGGGGAAAAACAGATACGCAGTATTTT; CDR3: CASSQDGGGKTDTQYF
J: TRBJ2-7; D: -; size: -; V: TRBV21-1; DNA: TGTGCCAGCTCGGACGAGCAGTACTTC; CDR3: CASSDEQYF
J: TRBJ2-7; D: -; size: -; V: TRBV5-6; DNA: TGTGCCAGCAGCTTCGGGACCTCCTACGAGCAGTACTTC; CDR3: CASSFGTSYEQYF
J: TRBJ2-7; D: -; size: -; V: TRBV3-1/TRBV3-2; DNA: TGTGCCAGCAGTCGGGGCGAGGGCTCCTACGAGCAGTACTTC; CDR3: CASSRGEGSYEQYF
J: TRBJ1-1; D: TRBD1; size: -; V: TRBV9; DNA: TGTGCCAGCAGCGAGGGACAGATGAACACTGAAGCTTTCTTT; CDR3: CASSEGQMNTEAFF
J: TRBJ2-3; D: TRBD2; size: -; V: TRBV28; DNA: TGTGCCACCGGTAGCGGGAGGGCACGCACAGATACGCAGTATTTT; CDR3: CATGSGRARTDTQYF
J: TRBJ1-5; D: -; size: -; V: TRBV4-2; DNA: TGTGCCAGCAGCCTCACAGGGAAAGGTCAGCCCCAGCATTTT; CDR3: CASSLTGKGQPQHF
J: TRBJ2-5; D: -; size: many; V: TRBV7-2; DNA: TGTGCCAGCAGTTCCCAAGGAGGGGGGATGGAGACCCAGTACTTC; CDR3: CASSSQGGGMETQYF
J: TRBJ2-6; D: -; size: few; V: TRBV19; DNA: TGTGCCAGCACGTGGGCTGGGGCCAACGTCCTGACTTTC; CDR3: CASTWAGANVLTF
J: TRBJ2-3; D: TRBD2; size: -; V: TRBV3-1/TRBV3-2; DNA: TGTGCCAGCAGCCCCTTAGCGGGGGGGAGCACAGATACGCAGTATTTT; CDR3: CASSPLAGGSTDTQYF
J: TRBJ1-6; D: -; size: -; V: TRBV4-1; DNA: TGCGCCAGCAGCCAAAGTCCCACTGACGACTCCCTCCACTTT; CDR3: CASSQSPTDDSLHF
J: TRBJ2-7; D: -; size: -; V: TRBV28; DNA: TGTGCCAGCGCTCCGGGGACGGGGTGGGAGCAGTACTTC; CDR3: CASAPGTGWEQYF
J: TRBJ2-1; D: TRBD2; size: -; V: TRBV5-5; DNA: TGTGCCAGCAGCTTTGGTCCGGGAGGTAACAATGAGCAGTTCTTC; CDR3: CASSFGPGGNNEQFF
J: TRBJ2-2; D: -; size: -; V: TRBV18; DNA: TGTGCCAGCTCGGACATTGCGAACACCGGGGAGCTGTTTTTT; CDR3: CASSDIANTGELFF
J: TRBJ1-1; D: -; size: -; V: TRBV6-2/TRBV6-3; DNA: TGTGCCAGCAGCTTGAGGCGGGCCGCGCGGTGGACTGAAGCTTTCTTT; CDR3: CASSLRRAARWTEAFF
J: TRBJ2-2; D: TRBD2; size: -; V: TRBV9; DNA: TGTGCCAGCAGCCACCCCGGGGGGATTAATACGGGGACCGGGGAGCTGTTTTTT; CDR3: CASSHPGGINTGTGELFF
J: TRBJ2-7; D: -; size: -; V: TRBV18; DNA: TGTGCCAGCTCACCGACACCTTCCCCCTACGAGCAGTACTTC; CDR3: CASSPTPSPYEQYF
J: TRBJ2-7; D: -; size: -; V: TRBV10-3; DNA: TGTGCCATCAGACTAGCTGGCAGCTCCTACGAGCAGTACTTC; CDR3: CAIRLAGSSYEQYF
J: TRBJ1-2; D: TRBD1; size: -; V: TRBV6-1; DNA: TGTGCCAGCAGTGAAGGGAGGCAGGGGGCGAACTATGGCTACACCTTC; CDR3: CASSEGRQGANYGYTF
J: TRBJ2-7; D: -; size: few; V: TRBV2; DNA: TGTGCCAGCCGCTTGGGGGGTACAGGCTACGAGCAGTACTTC; CDR3: CASRLGGTGYEQYF
J: TRBJ1-5; D: TRBD1; size: -; V: TRBV5-6; DNA: TGTGCCAGCAGCTTAACAGGGGGGAGCAATCAGCCCCAGCATTTT; CDR3: CASSLTGGSNQPQHF
J: TRBJ1-1; D: -; size: -; V: TRBV5-4; DNA: TGTGCCAGCCAGCCCGGCGAAGGGTCGAACACTGAAGCTTTCTTT; CDR3: CASQPGEGSNTEAFF
J: TRBJ1-5; D: -; size: -; V: TRBV3-1/TRBV3-2; DNA: TGTGCCAGCAGCCAAGAACAGGATCAGCCCCAGCATTTT; CDR3: CASSQEQDQPQHF
J: TRBJ1-3; D: -; size: -; V: TRBV28; DNA: TGTGCCAGCAGCCCCCCTGTATACTCTGGAAACACCATATATTTT; CDR3: CASSPPVYSGNTIYF
J: TRBJ1-3; D: -; size: -; V: TRBV19; DNA: TGTGCCAGTAGTATTGGGACCCAGCAAGGCACCATATATTTT; CDR3: CASSIGTQQGTIYF
J: TRBJ2-5; D: TRBD2; size: -; V: TRBV5-1; DNA: TGCGCCAGCAGCTTGAGATATCGGACTAGCGGTCAAGAGACCCAGTACTTC; CDR3: CASSLRYRTSGQETQYF
J: TRBJ1-1; D: -; size: few; V: TRBV4-1; DNA: TGCGCCAGCAGCGGGCGGACAGTGAACACTGAAGCTTTCTTT; CDR3: CASSGRTVNTEAFF
J: TRBJ1-1; D: -; size: -; V: TRBV7-2; DNA: TGTGCCAGCAGCCCCGACGCCACTGAAGCTTTCTTT; CDR3: CASSPDATEAFF
J: TRBJ2-7; D: -; size: many; V: TRBV14; DNA: TGTGCCAGCAGCCAAGGCCGGGCCTCCTACGAGCAGTACTTC; CDR3: CASSQGRASYEQYF
J: TRBJ1-6; D: -; size: few; V: TRBV10-3; DNA: TGTGCCATCAGTGAGTCGCCGGCGGCACCCCTCCACTTT; CDR3: CAISESPAAPLHF
J: TRBJ2-2; D: -; size: -; V: TRBV9; DNA: TGTGCCAGCAGTAGCGCCGGGGAGCTGTTTTTT; CDR3: CASSSAGELFF
J: TRBJ1-6; D: TRBD1; size: -; V: TRBV6-5; DNA: TGTGCCAGCAGTTCCGGGACAGGGGACTTTTGGTCACCCCTCCACTTT; CDR3: CASSSGTGDFWSPLHF
J: TRBJ2-3; D: -; size: few; V: TRBV5-4; DNA: TGTGCCAGCAGTAAGGAGGGCCCTAATTTAGATACGCAGTATTTT; CDR3: CASSKEGPNLDTQYF
J: TRBJ2-1; D: TRBD1; size: -; V: TRBV3-1/TRBV3-2; DNA: TGTGCCAGCAGCCGGGACAGGGGAGGTGGTAGGTTAGGGGAGACCTACAATGAGCAGTTCTTC; CDR3: CASSRDRGGGRLGETYNEQFF
J: TRBJ1-1; D: TRBD1; size: -; V: TRBV5-1; DNA: TGCGCCAGCAGCGCCGACGTTGGACAGGGAAGAACTGAAGCTTTCTTT; CDR3: CASSADVGQGRTEAFF
J: TRBJ2-6; D: TRBD1; size: -; V: TRBV2; DNA: TGTGCCAGCAGTGAGACAGGGAGTGGGGCCAACGTCCTGACTTTC; CDR3: CASSETGSGANVLTF
J: TRBJ1-4; D: -; size: -; V: TRBV7-9; DNA: TGTGCCAGCAGCTTAGGGGCATTTAATGAAAAACTGTTTTTT; CDR3: CASSLGAFNEKLFF
J: TRBJ1-3; D: -; size: once; V: TRBV6-5; DNA: TGTGCCAGCCGGTCCGGGACGGGGATTGGAAACACCATATATTTT; CDR3: CASRSGTGIGNTIYF
J: TRBJ1-4; D: TRBD1; size: few; V: TRBV5-1; DNA: TGCGCCAGCAGCCCGGGGGGACAGACTAATGAAAAACTGTTTTTT; CDR3: CASSPGGQTNEKLFF